Presented here are 30 T cell receptor beta chains from one specimen sequenced in a study of T cell responses to AZD1222 COVID-19 vaccine. Here immunoSEQ multiplex PCR was the method, and the copy in TCRdb shows in-frame clones only, minus some. The data show about 82,000 clones, over 75% seen once. This material consisted of peripheral blood, taken 28 days after the second AZD1222 dose. These receptors were obtained from an adult who received the AZD1222 COVID-19 vaccine.

V gene TRBV29-1 combines with J gene TRBJ1-2; maybe TRBD1 (5 bases). This CDR3 is built from 12 residues. CDR1 is SQVTM, CDR2 ANQGSEA, per germline. The V end was cut by 7 bases, the J end by 10 bases, with 19 bases between. The CDR3 spells CSGAVLSGTYTF. CDR3 in DNA: TGCAGCGGGGCGGTTCTATCCGGGACCTACACCTTC.

This clone has a single count. The rearrangement joins TRBV4-3 to TRBJ2-7; 8 nucleotides line up with TRBD2. This CDR3 region has 14 residues. V trimming: 4 bases; J trimming: 5 bases; junction bases outside the gene matches: 7. The germline gives CDR1 LGHNA, CDR2 YSLEER. The CDR3 nucleotides are TGCGCCAGCAGCCTTGCCCGGGGGGGCCACGAGCAGTACTTC. Translated: CASSLARGGHEQYF.

The chain recombines TRBV18 with TRBJ1-1; D is perhaps TRBD1 (6 bases). Per germline, CDR1 KGHSH and CDR2 LQKENI. V dropped 8 bases and J dropped 3 bases, with 16 bases sitting between them. The CDR3 extends over 14 amino acids. The CDR3 nucleotides read TGTGCCAGCCTACCCCGGGAGGGGGACACTGAAGCTTTCTTT. Its translation is CASLPREGDTEAFF.

As concerns this clone: Other DNA sequences in the sample encode the same CDR3. The chain carries TRBV20-1 and TRBJ2-7; D gene ambiguous. Germline V gives CDR1 DFQATT, CDR2 SNEGSKA (reference sequence). Trimming cost V 3 bases and J 5 bases, with 8 bases left between them. This CDR3 has 11 residues. CDR3 bases: TGCAGTGCTAGTAGTCGTGACGAGCAGTACTTC. As protein: CSASSRDEQYF.

The chain carries TRBV6-5 and TRBJ2-7, with 11 bases identical to TRBD2. There are 16 residues in the CDR3. Germline values: CDR1 MNHEY, CDR2 SVGAGI. Germline trimming cut 4 bases from V and 4 bases from J; bases unmatched to any gene: 9. CDR3: CASSSGASGGPYEQYF. In DNA form, the CDR3 reads TGTGCCAGCAGTTCGGGCGCTAGCGGGGGGCCGTACGAGCAGTACTTC.

This clone has only one observation. V is TRBV6-5 and J is TRBJ1-1; D gene uncertain. Germline lookup yields CDR1 MNHEY and CDR2 SVGAGI. The CDR3 length is 13 residues. The germline V and J ends were trimmed by 0 bases and 2 bases, with 4 bases remaining between them. CDR3 sequence reads: CASSYSENTEAFF. The CDR3 DNA sequence: TGTGCCAGCAGTTACTCCGAAAACACTGAAGCTTTCTTT.

The chain combines TRBV7-9 with TRBJ1-1, with 9 bases lining up with TRBD1. The CDR3 has 13 residues. The J segment lost 4 bases and the V segment lost 5 bases, leaving 2 bases of the junction unmatched. The germline V gene has CDR1 SEHNR and CDR2 FQNEAQ (reference sequence). CDR3 amino acids: CASSMTGGTEAFF. CDR3 sequence (DNA): TGTGCCAGCAGCATGACAGGGGGCACTGAAGCTTTCTTT.

This chain links TRBV7-8 with TRBJ2-7; D may match TRBD1 or TRBD2 (5 bases each). The CDR3 spans 14 residues. In germline, CDR1 is SGHVS, CDR2 FQNEAQ. The V end was cut by 4 bases, the J end by 2 bases, with 12 bases between. The CDR3 sequence: CASSWGRITYEQYF. CDR3 DNA: TGTGCCAGCAGCTGGGGACGGATAACCTACGAGCAGTACTTC.

V is TRBV7-3 and J is TRBJ1-1, with D unresolved. The germline CDR1 and CDR2 sequences are SGHTA and FQGTGA. Trimming left V 2 bases short and J 5 bases short, with 21 bases between. CDR3 length: 17 residues. The DNA for the CDR3 is TGTGCCAGCAGCTTAGCATTCCCGGGCTATGGAGGGACTGAAGCTTTCTTT. This gives the protein CASSLAFPGYGGTEAFF.

V is TRBV7-2 and J is TRBJ1-6, with D uncertain. Germline V lookup: CDR1 SGHTA, CDR2 FQGNSA. The V end was cut by 2 bases, the J end by 9 bases, with 11 bases between. The CDR3 length is 14 residues. CDR3 nucleotides: TGTGCCAGCAGCTTACAGAATCGGGGTTCACCCCTCCACTTT. Protein product: CASSLQNRGSPLHF.

This clone is a singleton in its sample. The rearrangement links TRBV4-3 to TRBJ1-2; 9 nucleotides align to TRBD1. Losses at the gene ends were 3 bases for V and 4 bases for J; bases not matched to a gene: 6. Germline V gene data show CDR1 as LGHNA and CDR2 as YSLEER. This CDR3 region has 15 residues. In nucleotides, the CDR3 is TGCGCCAGCAGCCAGAGGACAGGGGTTAGCTATGGCTACACCTTC. It codes for CASSQRTGVSYGYTF.

This clone has a handful of counts. The genes are TRBV5-1 and TRBJ2-3, with D unclear. The CDR3 covers 11 residues. The germline V gene encodes CDR1 SGHRS and CDR2 YFSETQ. Deletions cut 0 bases from V and 9 bases from J, with 5 bases between. For the CDR3, the DNA is TGCGCCAGCAGCTTGGAAACCACGCAGTATTTT. Residues: CASSLETTQYF.

This rearrangement joins TRBV27 to TRBJ1-1, with D hard to call. Looked up from germline, CDR1 is MNHEY and CDR2 is SMNVEV (reference sequence). The CDR3 spans 15 residues. V gave up 6 bases and J gave up 4 bases, with 18 bases separating them. In nucleotides, the CDR3 is TGTGCCAGCAGCAGCTCCGGCCTTGGAATCACTGAAGCTTTCTTT. It yields the protein CASSSSGLGITEAFF.

V and J are TRBV6-1 and TRBJ1-5; no clear D gene. The V gene's germline CDR1 is MNHNS and CDR2 SASEGT. Trimming removed 2 bases at V and 6 bases at J, with 8 bases between. The CDR3 runs 13 residues. The CDR3 nucleotides are TGTGCCAGCAGTGAAAGGGAGGCTCAGCCCCAGCATTTT. It specifies CASSEREAQPQHF.

This clone has only one observation. This chain links TRBV7-6 with TRBJ1-3; 10 nucleotides line up with TRBD1. V shed 5 bases and J 4 bases; nucleotides not matched to a gene: 5. The CDR3 extends over 15 amino acids. The V gene's germline CDR1 is SGHVS and CDR2 FNYEAQ. CDR3 region: CASSPGQGRGNTIYF. In DNA, the CDR3 is TGTGCCAGCAGCCCGGGACAGGGGAGGGGAAACACCATATATTTT.

The chain couples TRBV18 to TRBJ2-5; 10 nucleotides agree with TRBD1. Germline CDR1 is KGHSH and CDR2 is LQKENI. This CDR3 has 15 residues. The junction had 5 bases not matched to a gene; V was cut back by 3 bases and J by 4 bases. The CDR3: CASSPGTGAGETQYF. The CDR3 region has the DNA TGTGCCAGCTCACCTGGGACAGGGGCCGGAGAGACCCAGTACTTC.

This CDR3 reads CASTRGTDGEQFF. The DNA of the CDR3 is TGTGCCAGCACCCGAGGAACAGACGGTGAGCAGTTCTTC. This chain connects TRBV2 to TRBJ2-1; no clear D gene. Trimming took off 7 bases at V and 9 bases at J, with 16 bases between the two ends. Germline V gene data show CDR1 as SNHLY and CDR2 as FYNNEI. The CDR3 is 13 residues long.

The rearrangement joins TRBV28 to TRBJ2-7, with a possible D match to TRBD2 (6 bases). V dropped 6 bases and J dropped 2 bases, with 14 bases sitting between them. The CDR3 loop spans 14 amino acids. CDR1 is MDHEN and CDR2 is SYDVKM in the germline V gene. The CDR3 DNA is TGTGCCAGCAGCGGACTGGGACTCCCCTACGAGCAGTACTTC. Its translation is CASSGLGLPYEQYF.

The V gene is TRBV7-2, the J gene TRBJ2-2; the D is unclear. Looked up from germline, CDR1 is SGHTA and CDR2 is FQGNSA. Trimming left V 5 bases short and J 1 base short, with 5 bases between. The CDR3 is 13 residues long. CDR3: CASSPKNTGELFF. CDR3 nucleotides: TGTGCCAGCAGCCCGAAGAACACCGGGGAGCTGTTTTTT.

The V call is TRBV29-1, the J call TRBJ1-3; D is undetermined. The germline V and J ends were trimmed by 7 bases and 2 bases, with 12 bases remaining between them. This CDR3 is 13 amino acids long. Germline CDR1 SQVTM, CDR2 ANQGSEA. DNA of the CDR3: TGCAGCGCCCGCGGCCCGGCTGGAAACACCATATATTTT. Its protein product is CSARGPAGNTIYF.

The V gene is TRBV6-5, the J gene TRBJ1-2, with D possibly TRBD1 on 5 matching bases. CDR1 and CDR2 from the germline V gene are MNHEY and SVGAGI. The CDR3 contains 13 residues. Trimming took off 4 bases at V and 8 bases at J, with 14 bases between the two ends. The CDR3 nucleotides are TGTGCCAGCAGTTCCAGCAGGGTTGGCGGCTACACCTTC. Translating gives CASSSSRVGGYTF.

V is TRBV5-6 and J is TRBJ2-2; TRBD1 is a possible D gene (5 bases). The CDR3 contains 16 residues. V was shortened by 6 bases and J by 3 bases, with 18 bases between the two germline ends. CDR1 and CDR2 from the germline V gene are SGHDT and YYEEEE. The CDR3 reads CASTRQGLGDTGELFF. The CDR3 bases are TGTGCCAGCACCCGGCAGGGTTTAGGCGACACCGGGGAGCTGTTTTTT.

The chain employs TRBV29-1 and TRBJ2-3; D is ambiguous. The length of the CDR3 is 13 residues. CDR1 and CDR2 from the germline V gene are SQVTM and ANQGSEA. The V and J ends lost 4 bases and 2 bases respectively, with 10 bases between them. The CDR3 loop reads CSVGWDYTDTQYF. Here the CDR3 DNA reads TGCAGCGTTGGATGGGATTACACAGATACGCAGTATTTT.

The chain is built from TRBV19 and TRBJ2-1, with 10 bases matching TRBD1. Germline CDR1 is LNHDA and CDR2 is SQIVND (reference sequence). The CDR3 contains 16 residues. Trimming at V came to 6 bases and at J to 5 bases, leaving 10 bases not matched to a gene. The CDR3 spells CASSPRDRGRDNEQFF. The CDR3, as DNA: TGTGCCAGTAGCCCAAGGGACAGGGGAAGAGACAATGAGCAGTTCTTC.

The chain recombines TRBV15 with TRBJ1-2; tentative D call: TRBD1 (6 bases). The CDR3 has 13 amino acids. V lost 4 bases to trimming and J lost 4 bases, with 10 bases between them. Germline lookup yields CDR1 LNHNV and CDR2 YYDKDF (reference sequence). In DNA, the CDR3 is TGTGCCACCAGCACGGCAGGGGCCTATGGCTACACCTTC. Translating it yields CATSTAGAYGYTF.

V usage is TRBV19 and J usage is TRBJ2-2; no definite D call. This CDR3 has 14 residues. The V gene lost 9 bases and the J gene lost 6 bases, with 17 bases spanning the gap. Germline V gene sequence: CDR1 LNHDA, CDR2 SQIVND (reference sequence). The CDR3 DNA sequence: TGTGCCAGCACCCTCCTCGGGTTTTCCGGGGAGCTGTTTTTT. Its translation is CASTLLGFSGELFF. Supplemented by reference TRBV19 and TRBJ2-2, the full variable domain reads DGGITQSPKYLFRKEGQNVTLSCEQNLNHDAMYWYRQDPGQGLRLIYYSQIVNDFQKGDIAEGYSVSREKKESFPLTVTSAQKNPTAFYLCASTLLGFSGELFFGEGSRLTVL.

J is TRBJ2-2 and V is TRBV10-3; D not certain. Trimming cost V 6 bases and J 9 bases, with 11 bases left between them. This CDR3 contains 12 residues. Germline CDR1 is ENHRY and CDR2 is SYGVKD. Here the CDR3 reads CAIRQERRELFF. CDR3 nucleotide sequence: TGTGCCATCAGGCAGGAGAGGCGGGAGCTGTTTTTT.

The chain links TRBV5-6 to TRBJ2-2; 9 nucleotides agree with TRBD1. V lost 4 bases, J lost 7 bases, and 11 bases stayed unmatched. The germline V gene encodes CDR1 SGHDT and CDR2 YYEEEE. The CDR3 contains 16 residues. CDR3 residues: CASSDTGTGLHGELFF. In nucleotides, the CDR3 is TGTGCCAGCAGCGATACCGGGACAGGGCTCCACGGGGAGCTGTTTTTT.

V and J are TRBV30 and TRBJ1-2; a possible D gene is TRBD1 (6 bases). Germline V CDR1 and CDR2: GTSNPN, SVGIG (reference sequence). CDR3 size: 13 residues. The ends were cut back, 5 bases at V and 2 bases at J, with 12 bases in the middle. This CDR3 reads CAWLGGANYGYTF. The DNA of the CDR3 is TGTGCCTGGCTGGGGGGGGCCAACTATGGCTACACCTTC.

This clone was observed a single time. The chain is built from TRBV2 and TRBJ1-1; 8 nucleotides match TRBD1. CDR3 length: 14 amino acids. Germline V CDR1 and CDR2: SNHLY, FYNNEI. With 6 bases clipped from V and 4 bases from J, the junction kept 7 bases outside the gene matches. The DNA for the CDR3 is TGTGCCAGCAGACAATTTACAGGGGGCACTGAAGCTTTCTTT. It translates to CASRQFTGGTEAFF.